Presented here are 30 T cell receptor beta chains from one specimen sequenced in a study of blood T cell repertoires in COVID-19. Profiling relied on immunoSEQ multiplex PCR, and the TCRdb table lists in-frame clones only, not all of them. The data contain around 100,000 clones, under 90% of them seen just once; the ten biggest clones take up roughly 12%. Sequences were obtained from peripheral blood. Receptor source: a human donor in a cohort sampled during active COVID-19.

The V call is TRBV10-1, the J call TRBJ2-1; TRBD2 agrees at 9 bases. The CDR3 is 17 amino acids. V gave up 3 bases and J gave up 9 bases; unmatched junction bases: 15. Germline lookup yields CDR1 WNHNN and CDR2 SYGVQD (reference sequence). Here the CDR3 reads CASSDPSTSGLYGEQFF. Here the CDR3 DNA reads TGCGCCAGCAGTGACCCTTCGACTAGCGGACTCTATGGTGAGCAGTTCTTC.

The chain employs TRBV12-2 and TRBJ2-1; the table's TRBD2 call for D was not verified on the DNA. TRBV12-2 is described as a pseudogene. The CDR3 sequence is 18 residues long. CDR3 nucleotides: TGTGCAAGTCGCTTAAGATGGGTTTATGGCGGGACCTACAATGAGCAGTTCTTC. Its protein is CASRLRWVYGGTYNEQFF.

The CDR3 DNA is TGTGCCAGCACCTCACTAGCGGGAGGTGAACCCTACGAGCAGTACTTC. Amino acids: CASTSLAGGEPYEQYF. The rearrangement uses TRBV7-9 and TRBJ2-7, with 12 bases identical to TRBD2. The germline CDR1 and CDR2 sequences are SEHNR and FQNEAQ (reference sequence). V lost 7 bases and J lost 2; bases outside the gene matches: 9. This CDR3 region has 16 residues.

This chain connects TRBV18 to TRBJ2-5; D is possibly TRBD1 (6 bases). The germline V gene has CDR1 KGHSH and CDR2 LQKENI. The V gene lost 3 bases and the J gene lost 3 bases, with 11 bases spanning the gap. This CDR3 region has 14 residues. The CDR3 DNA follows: TGTGCCAGCTCACCCATCAGGGGCAAAGAGACCCAGTACTTC. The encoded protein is CASSPIRGKETQYF.

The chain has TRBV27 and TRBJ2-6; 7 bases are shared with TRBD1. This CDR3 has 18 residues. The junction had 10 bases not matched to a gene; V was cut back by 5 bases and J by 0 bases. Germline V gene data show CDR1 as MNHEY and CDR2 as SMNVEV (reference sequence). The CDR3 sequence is CASSMGQPLSSGANVLTF. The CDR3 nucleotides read TGTGCCAGCAGTATGGGACAGCCACTATCCTCTGGGGCCAACGTCCTGACTTTC.

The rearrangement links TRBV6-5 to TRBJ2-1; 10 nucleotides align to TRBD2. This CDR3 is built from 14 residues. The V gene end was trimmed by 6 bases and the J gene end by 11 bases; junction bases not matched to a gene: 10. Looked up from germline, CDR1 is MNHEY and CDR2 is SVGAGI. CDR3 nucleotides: TGTGCCAGCAGCTATCAGCGGGAGGGGTTTCAGCAGTTCTTC. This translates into CASSYQREGFQQFF.

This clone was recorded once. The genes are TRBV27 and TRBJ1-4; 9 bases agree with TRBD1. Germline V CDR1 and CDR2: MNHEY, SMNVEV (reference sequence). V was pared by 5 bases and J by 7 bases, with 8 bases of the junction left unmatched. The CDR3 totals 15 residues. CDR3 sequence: CASSTTGGWVEKLFF. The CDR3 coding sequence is TGTGCCAGCAGTACGACAGGGGGATGGGTTGAAAAACTGTTTTTT.

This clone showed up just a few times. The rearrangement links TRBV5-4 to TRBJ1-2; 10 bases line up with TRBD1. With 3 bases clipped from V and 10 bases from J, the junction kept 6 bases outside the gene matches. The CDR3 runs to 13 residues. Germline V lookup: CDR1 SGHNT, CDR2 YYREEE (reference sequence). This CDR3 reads CASSYGTGAAYTF. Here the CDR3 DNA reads TGTGCCAGCAGCTATGGGACAGGGGCGGCCTACACCTTC.

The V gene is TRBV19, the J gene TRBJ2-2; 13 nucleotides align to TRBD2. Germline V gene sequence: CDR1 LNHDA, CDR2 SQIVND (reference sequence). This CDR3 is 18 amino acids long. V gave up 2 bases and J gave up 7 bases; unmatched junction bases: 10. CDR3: CASSIIGLAGALGGELFF. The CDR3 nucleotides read TGTGCCAGTAGTATAATTGGACTAGCGGGAGCCCTGGGCGGGGAGCTGTTTTTT.

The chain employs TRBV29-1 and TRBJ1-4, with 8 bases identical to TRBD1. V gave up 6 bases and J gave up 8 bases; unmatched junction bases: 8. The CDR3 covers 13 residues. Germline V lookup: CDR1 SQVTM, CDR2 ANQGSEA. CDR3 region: CSVGGQGQEKLFF. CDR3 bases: TGCAGCGTGGGAGGACAGGGACAAGAAAAACTGTTTTTT.

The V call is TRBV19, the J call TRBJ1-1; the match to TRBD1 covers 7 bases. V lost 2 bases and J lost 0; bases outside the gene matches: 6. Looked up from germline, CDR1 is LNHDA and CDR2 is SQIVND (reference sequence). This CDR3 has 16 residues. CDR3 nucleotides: TGTGCCAGTAGTATAACGACAGGGAAGGTGAACACTGAAGCTTTCTTT. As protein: CASSITTGKVNTEAFF.

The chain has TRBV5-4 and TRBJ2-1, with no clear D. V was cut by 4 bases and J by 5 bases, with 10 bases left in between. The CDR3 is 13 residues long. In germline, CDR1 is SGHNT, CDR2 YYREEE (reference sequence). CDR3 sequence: CASSPQMDNEQFF. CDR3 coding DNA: TGTGCCAGCAGCCCTCAGATGGACAATGAGCAGTTCTTC.

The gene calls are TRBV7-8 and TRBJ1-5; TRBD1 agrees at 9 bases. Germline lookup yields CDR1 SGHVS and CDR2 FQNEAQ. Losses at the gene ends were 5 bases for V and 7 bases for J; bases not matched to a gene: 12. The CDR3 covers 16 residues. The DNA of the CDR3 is TGTGCCAGCAGCCGATCTACAGGGGGCCTCGTACAGCCCCAGCATTTT. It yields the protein CASSRSTGGLVQPQHF.

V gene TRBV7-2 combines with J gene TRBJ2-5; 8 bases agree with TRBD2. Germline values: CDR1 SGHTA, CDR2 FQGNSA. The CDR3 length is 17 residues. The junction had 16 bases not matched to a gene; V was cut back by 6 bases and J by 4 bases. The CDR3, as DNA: TGTGCCAGCAGTCAACAAACTAGCGGTGGGAGGCGAGAGACCCAGTACTTC. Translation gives CASSQQTSGGRRETQYF. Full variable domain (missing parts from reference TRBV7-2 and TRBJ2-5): GAGVSQSPSNKVTEKGKDVELRCDPISGHTALYWYRQSLGQGLEFLIYFQGNSAPDKSGLPSDRFSAERTGGSVSTLTIQRTQQEDSAVYLCASSQQTSGGRRETQYFGPGTRLLVL.

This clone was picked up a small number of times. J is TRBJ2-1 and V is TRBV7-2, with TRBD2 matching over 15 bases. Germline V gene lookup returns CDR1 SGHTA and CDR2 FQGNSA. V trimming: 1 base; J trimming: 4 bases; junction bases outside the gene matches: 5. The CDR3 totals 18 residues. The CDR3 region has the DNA TGTGCCAGCAGCTTAGAAGGGACTAGCGGGAGGTTTTACAATGAGCAGTTCTTC. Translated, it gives CASSLEGTSGRFYNEQFF.

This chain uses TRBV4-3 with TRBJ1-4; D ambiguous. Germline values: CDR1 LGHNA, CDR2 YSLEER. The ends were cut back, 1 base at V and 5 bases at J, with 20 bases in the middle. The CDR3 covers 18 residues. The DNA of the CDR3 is TGCGCCAGCAGCCAAGTAGGTACAGCTCAAAGATCGAATGAAAAACTGTTTTTT. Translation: CASSQVGTAQRSNEKLFF.

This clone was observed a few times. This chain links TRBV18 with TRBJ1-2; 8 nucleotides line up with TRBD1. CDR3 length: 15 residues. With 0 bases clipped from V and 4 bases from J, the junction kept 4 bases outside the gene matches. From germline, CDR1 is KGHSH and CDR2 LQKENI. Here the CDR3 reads CASSPPQGAGYGYTF. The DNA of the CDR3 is TGTGCCAGCTCACCACCTCAGGGGGCGGGCTATGGCTACACCTTC.

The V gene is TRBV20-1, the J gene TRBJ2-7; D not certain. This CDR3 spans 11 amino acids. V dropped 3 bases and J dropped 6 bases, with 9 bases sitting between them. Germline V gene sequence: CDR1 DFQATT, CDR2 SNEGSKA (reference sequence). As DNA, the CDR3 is TGCAGTGCTAGTCGGGTAGCCGAGCAGTACTTC. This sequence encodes CSASRVAEQYF.

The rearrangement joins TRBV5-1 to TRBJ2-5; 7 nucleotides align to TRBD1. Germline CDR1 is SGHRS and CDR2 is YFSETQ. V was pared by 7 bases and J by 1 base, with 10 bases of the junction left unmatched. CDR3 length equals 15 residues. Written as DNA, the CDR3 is TGCGCCAGCCGGGACAGCACAGCGGCCCAAGAGACCCAGTACTTC. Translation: CASRDSTAAQETQYF.

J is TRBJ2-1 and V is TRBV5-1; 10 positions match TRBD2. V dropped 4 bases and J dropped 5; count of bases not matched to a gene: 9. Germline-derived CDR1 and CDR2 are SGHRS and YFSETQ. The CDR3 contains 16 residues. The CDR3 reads CASSHTIAGGNNEQFF. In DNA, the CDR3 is TGCGCCAGCAGCCACACGATAGCGGGAGGAAACAATGAGCAGTTCTTC.

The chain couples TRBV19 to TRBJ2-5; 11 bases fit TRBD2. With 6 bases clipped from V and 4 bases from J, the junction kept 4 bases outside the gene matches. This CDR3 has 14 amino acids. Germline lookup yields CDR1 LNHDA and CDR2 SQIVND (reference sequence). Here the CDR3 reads CASRSSGRGETQYF. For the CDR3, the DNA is TGTGCCAGTAGAAGTAGCGGGAGGGGAGAGACCCAGTACTTC.

CDR3 bases: TGTGCCACCAGTGATTCATCGAGACTCTACAATGAGCAGTTCTTC. It translates to CATSDSSRLYNEQFF. The chain links TRBV24-1 to TRBJ2-1, with D unresolved. From germline, CDR1 is KGHDR and CDR2 SFDVKD. CDR3 length: 15 amino acids. V dropped 2 bases and J dropped 3 bases, with 10 bases sitting between them.

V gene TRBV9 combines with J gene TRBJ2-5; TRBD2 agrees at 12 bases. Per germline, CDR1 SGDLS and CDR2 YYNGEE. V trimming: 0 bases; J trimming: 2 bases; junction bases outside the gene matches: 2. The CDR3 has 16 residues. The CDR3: CASSVGGLAGQETQYF. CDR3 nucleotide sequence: TGTGCCAGCAGCGTAGGAGGACTAGCGGGGCAAGAGACCCAGTACTTC.

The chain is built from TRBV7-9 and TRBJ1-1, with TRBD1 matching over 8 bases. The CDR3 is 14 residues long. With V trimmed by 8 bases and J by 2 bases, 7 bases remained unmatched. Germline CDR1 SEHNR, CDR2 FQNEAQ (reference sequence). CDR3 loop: CASGKGQVNTEAFF. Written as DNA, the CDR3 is TGTGCCAGCGGGAAGGGACAGGTAAACACTGAAGCTTTCTTT. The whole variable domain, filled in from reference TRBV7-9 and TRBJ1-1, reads DTGVSQNPRHKITKRGQNVTFRCDPISEHNRLYWYRQTLGQGPEFLTYFQNEAQLEKSRLLSDRFSAERPKGSFSTLEIQRTEQGDSAMYLCASGKGQVNTEAFFGQGTRLTVV.

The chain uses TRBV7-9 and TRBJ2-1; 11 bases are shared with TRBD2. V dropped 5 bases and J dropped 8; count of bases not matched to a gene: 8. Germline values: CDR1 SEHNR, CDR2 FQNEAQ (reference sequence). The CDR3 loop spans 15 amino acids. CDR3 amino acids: CASSVSGGADYEQFF. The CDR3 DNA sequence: TGTGCCAGCAGCGTTAGCGGGGGGGCCGATTATGAGCAGTTCTTC.

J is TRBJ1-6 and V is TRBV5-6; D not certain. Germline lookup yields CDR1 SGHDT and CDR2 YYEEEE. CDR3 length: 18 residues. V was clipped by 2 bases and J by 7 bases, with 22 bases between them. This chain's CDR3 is CASSFRGGQGGGNSPLHF. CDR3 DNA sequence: TGTGCCAGCAGCTTCCGGGGAGGGCAAGGAGGAGGGAATTCACCCCTCCACTTT.

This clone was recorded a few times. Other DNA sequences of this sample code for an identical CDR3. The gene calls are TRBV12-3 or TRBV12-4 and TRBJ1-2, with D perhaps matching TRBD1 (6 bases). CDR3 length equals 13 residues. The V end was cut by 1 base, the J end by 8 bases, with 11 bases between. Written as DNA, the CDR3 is TGTGCCAGCAGTTTAGGGCAGGGGTTCGGCTACACCTTC. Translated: CASSLGQGFGYTF.

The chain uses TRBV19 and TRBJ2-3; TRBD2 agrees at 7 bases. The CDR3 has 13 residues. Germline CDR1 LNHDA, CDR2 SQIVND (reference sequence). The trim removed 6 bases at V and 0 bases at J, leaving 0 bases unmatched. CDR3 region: CASRGGSTDTQYF. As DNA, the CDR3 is TGTGCCAGTAGGGGGGGGAGCACAGATACGCAGTATTTT.

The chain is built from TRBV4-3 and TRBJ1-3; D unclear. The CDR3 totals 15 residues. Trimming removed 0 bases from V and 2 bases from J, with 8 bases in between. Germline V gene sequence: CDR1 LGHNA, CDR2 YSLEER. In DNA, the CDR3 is TGCGCCAGCAGCCAAGATTTCACAGCTGGAAACACCATATATTTT. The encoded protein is CASSQDFTAGNTIYF.

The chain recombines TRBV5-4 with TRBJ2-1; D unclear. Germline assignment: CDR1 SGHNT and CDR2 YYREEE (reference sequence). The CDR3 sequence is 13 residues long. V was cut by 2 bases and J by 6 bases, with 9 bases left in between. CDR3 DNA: TGTGCCAGCAGCTTCGGTCCAGGCAATGAGCAGTTCTTC. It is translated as CASSFGPGNEQFF.